This entry lists 27 T cell receptor beta chains sequenced from one sample in a study of radiation and T cells in renal cell carcinoma. Data came from immunoSEQ multiplex PCR; TCRdb stores just in-frame clones and leaves some out. The table has 90,000 to 100,000 clones, around nine tenths seen once. The sample's time point: baseline pretreatment blood. Documented treatment: 15 Gy SBRT to primary tumor, nephrectomy 4 weeks later. The sequencing here drew on blood, taken from a patient whose treatment included radiotherapy and nephrectomy. The origin of the receptors is a man between 45 and 60 years old with renal cell carcinoma.

This chain links TRBV25-1 with TRBJ2-5; TRBD2 aligns across 8 bases. CDR1 and CDR2 from the germline V gene are MGHDK and SYGVNS. The CDR3 spans 14 residues. Trimming removed 8 bases from V and 2 bases from J; junction bases left unmatched: 7. This CDR3 reads CASSSGGRQETQYF. The CDR3 nucleotides are TGTGCCAGCTCGAGCGGGGGAAGGCAAGAGACCCAGTACTTC.

This chain's CDR3 is CASSYSRSPNYGYTF. CDR3 coding DNA: TGTGCCAGCAGTTACTCGAGGTCGCCTAACTATGGCTACACCTTC. V and J are TRBV6-5 and TRBJ1-2; D is ambiguous. CDR3 size: 15 residues. The germline CDR1 and CDR2 sequences are MNHEY and SVGAGI. V lost 0 bases, J lost 0 bases, and 8 bases lay in between.

This chain connects TRBV19 to TRBJ1-1, with a possible D match to TRBD1 (5 bases). The germline CDR1 and CDR2 sequences are LNHDA and SQIVND (reference sequence). V was clipped by 4 bases and J by 2 bases, with 20 bases between them. The CDR3 is 17 residues long. The CDR3 nucleotides are TGTGCCAGTAGTACGGGCCTCTTCCGGGGACTTAACACTGAAGCTTTCTTT. This codes for CASSTGLFRGLNTEAFF.

This clone was detected once. The chain employs TRBV5-6 and TRBJ2-7, with D perhaps given as TRBD1 or TRBD2 (5 bases each). The V and J ends lost 5 bases and 6 bases respectively, with 18 bases between them. The CDR3 runs 14 residues. Per germline, CDR1 SGHDT and CDR2 YYEEEE. The CDR3 DNA reads as TGTGCCAGCAGAGGAAGAGGGGCTGCTACCGAGCAGTACTTC. Its protein product is CASRGRGAATEQYF.

This clone has a single count. The chain is built from TRBV29-1 and TRBJ1-4; 7 positions match TRBD1. V lost 7 bases and J lost 8; bases outside the gene matches: 7. This CDR3 spans 12 amino acids. The V gene's germline CDR1 is SQVTM and CDR2 ANQGSEA. CDR3 residues: CSARQGGEKLFF. CDR3 nucleotides: TGCAGCGCCCGACAGGGTGGCGAAAAACTGTTTTTT.

J is TRBJ2-5 and V is TRBV14; 12 bases agree with TRBD2. The CDR3 totals 16 residues. CDR1 and CDR2 (germline): SGHDN, FVKESK. With 0 bases clipped from V and 5 bases from J, the junction kept 4 bases outside the gene matches. The CDR3 nucleotides read TGTGCCAGCAGCCAAGACTGGACTAGCGGGACTGAGACCCAGTACTTC. Translating gives CASSQDWTSGTETQYF.

This rearrangement joins TRBV27 to TRBJ1-2, with 7 bases identical to TRBD1. The J segment lost 8 bases and the V segment lost 4 bases, leaving 10 bases of the junction unmatched. The CDR3 is 14 residues long. In germline, CDR1 is MNHEY, CDR2 SMNVEV (reference sequence). Written as DNA, the CDR3 is TGTGCCAGCAGTTATGGGGGACAGTTGGGGGGCTACACCTTC. Translated: CASSYGGQLGGYTF.

The rearrangement links TRBV2 to TRBJ2-2; 9 bases line up with TRBD1. The junction had 7 bases not matched to a gene; V was cut back by 5 bases and J by 6 bases. This CDR3 region has 15 residues. Germline CDR1 is SNHLY and CDR2 is FYNNEI. CDR3 nucleotide sequence: TGTGCCAGCAGTCTCGACAGGGGGGGAGCCGGGGAGCTGTTTTTT. Its translation is CASSLDRGGAGELFF.

The chain couples TRBV23-1 to TRBJ1-2, with a possible D match to TRBD1 (6 bases). TRBV23-1 is an ORF for which the function is uncertain. Trimming took off 7 bases at V and 4 bases at J, with 19 bases between the two ends. The CDR3 is made up of 15 amino acids. The CDR3 loop is CASTQTGRRSYGYTF. The DNA of the CDR3 is TGCGCCAGCACCCAGACAGGAAGACGTAGCTATGGCTACACCTTC.

This rearrangement joins TRBV19 to TRBJ2-7; 10 bases align to TRBD2. Trimming cost V 0 bases and J 8 bases; bases outside gene matches: 4. The CDR3 has 14 amino acids. Germline V gene data show CDR1 as LNHDA and CDR2 as SQIVND (reference sequence). Here the CDR3 reads CASSIDLLAGQQYF. The DNA for the CDR3 is TGTGCCAGTAGTATAGATCTACTAGCGGGGCAGCAGTACTTC.

The rearrangement joins TRBV5-1 to TRBJ2-7; a possible D gene is TRBD1 (5 bases). V was pared by 0 bases and J by 6 bases, with 13 bases between. Germline CDR1 and CDR2: SGHRS and YFSETQ. CDR3 length: 14 residues. The CDR3, as DNA: TGCGCCAGCAGCTTGGATTGGGGAAGGGGCGAGCAGTACTTC. Its translation: CASSLDWGRGEQYF.

The CDR3 DNA reads as TGTGCCAGCAGCTTATCCGGGACTAGTGAAGAGACCCAGTACTTC. Protein product: CASSLSGTSEETQYF. This chain joins TRBV7-9 and TRBJ2-5; 8 bases agree with TRBD2. The CDR3 has 15 amino acids. V was pared by 2 bases and J by 3 bases, with 5 bases of the junction left unmatched. Germline V gene lookup returns CDR1 SEHNR and CDR2 FQNEAQ (reference sequence).

The V and J genes are TRBV28 and TRBJ2-7; 9 nucleotides agree with TRBD2. The CDR3 covers 15 residues. V gave up 5 bases and J gave up 0 bases; unmatched junction bases: 5. Per germline, CDR1 MDHEN and CDR2 SYDVKM. DNA of the CDR3: TGTGCCAGCAGTCGCCTAGCGGGACCCTCCTACGAGCAGTACTTC. Amino acids: CASSRLAGPSYEQYF.

The chain combines TRBV7-8 with TRBJ2-1; possible D gene TRBD1, 6 bases. CDR3 length: 16 amino acids. Trimming pared 0 bases from V and 6 bases from J, leaving 15 bases between. CDR1 SGHVS and CDR2 FQNEAQ come from the germline V gene. The CDR3 loop is CASSLAQGSAINEQFF. As DNA, the CDR3 is TGTGCCAGCAGCTTAGCTCAGGGGTCGGCGATCAATGAGCAGTTCTTC.

This clone was detected once. This chain connects TRBV9 to TRBJ2-2; tentatively, D is TRBD1 (5 bases). Germline V CDR1 and CDR2: SGDLS, YYNGEE. Trimming cost V 6 bases and J 5 bases, with 8 bases left between them. The CDR3 totals 12 residues. CDR3 in DNA: TGTGCCAGCAACGCAGGGACCGGGGAGCTGTTTTTT. It is translated as CASNAGTGELFF.

The chain has TRBV10-1 and TRBJ2-5; 7 bases agree with TRBD2. Trimming removed 4 bases from V and 3 bases from J; junction bases left unmatched: 2. The CDR3 length is 13 residues. The germline V gene has CDR1 WNHNN and CDR2 SYGVQD (reference sequence). The CDR3 coding sequence is TGCGCCAGCAGTGGGGGGGGAGAAGAGACCCAGTACTTC. Residues: CASSGGGEETQYF.

The sample holds one count of this clone. The rearrangement uses TRBV6-5 and TRBJ2-1, with TRBD1 matching over 7 bases. With V trimmed by 5 bases and J by 7 bases, 8 bases remained unmatched. Per germline, CDR1 MNHEY and CDR2 SVGAGI. The CDR3 is 14 residues long. The chain's CDR3 is CASSLGGATNEQFF. The CDR3 nucleotides read TGTGCCAGCAGTCTAGGGGGCGCAACGAATGAGCAGTTCTTC.

The chain links TRBV2 to TRBJ2-2; the D gene is possibly TRBD2 (5 bases). The germline V and J ends were trimmed by 3 bases and 5 bases, with 13 bases remaining between them. Germline CDR1 reads SNHLY; CDR2 reads FYNNEI. CDR3 length equals 15 residues. This CDR3 reads CASSEIEGWTGELFF. CDR3 nucleotides: TGTGCCAGCAGTGAGATAGAGGGATGGACCGGGGAGCTGTTTTTT.

This clone came up a few times. J is TRBJ1-1 and V is TRBV7-9; maybe TRBD1 (5 bases). Trimming stripped 6 bases from V and 4 bases from J, with 12 bases between. The CDR3 has 13 amino acids. From germline, CDR1 is SEHNR and CDR2 FQNEAQ (reference sequence). Here the CDR3 DNA reads TGTGCCAGCAGACTACCCGGGGGCACTGAAGCTTTCTTT. The encoded protein is CASRLPGGTEAFF.

The V and J genes are TRBV23-1 and TRBJ2-3; D may be TRBD2 (5 bases). TRBV23-1 is flagged as an ORF with uncertain function. The CDR3 sequence is 15 residues long. Trimming cost V 3 bases and J 0 bases, with 10 bases left between them. CDR3 bases: TGCGCCAGCAGTCAGCCGGAGGCTAGCACAGATACGCAGTATTTT. It specifies CASSQPEASTDTQYF.

The rearrangement links TRBV6-1 to TRBJ2-1; 11 nucleotides align to TRBD2. Germline V lookup: CDR1 MNHNS, CDR2 SASEGT. This CDR3 is 19 amino acids long. The junction had 8 bases not matched to a gene; V was cut back by 1 base and J by 0 bases. This chain's CDR3 is CASSEDGRTSGYSYNEQFF. Written as DNA, the CDR3 is TGTGCCAGCAGTGAAGATGGCAGGACTAGCGGGTACTCCTACAATGAGCAGTTCTTC.

V usage is TRBV5-6 and J usage is TRBJ1-2, with D perhaps TRBD1 (6 bases). The CDR3 has 15 amino acids. Per the germline V gene, CDR1 is SGHDT and CDR2 is YYEEEE. V dropped 3 bases and J dropped 6 bases, with 18 bases sitting between them. The CDR3: CASSSGYRERNGYTF. As DNA, the CDR3 is TGTGCCAGCAGCTCCGGCTACAGGGAAAGGAATGGCTACACCTTC.

V usage is TRBV7-2 and J usage is TRBJ1-1; no clear D. V lost 1 base and J lost 5, with 8 bases in between. The CDR3 sequence is 13 residues long. CDR1 and CDR2 from the germline V gene are SGHTA and FQGNSA. The CDR3 is CASSLVGWTEAFF. The CDR3 bases are TGTGCCAGCAGCTTAGTGGGTTGGACTGAAGCTTTCTTT.

V is TRBV11-2 and J is TRBJ2-1; TRBD1 aligns across 9 bases. The germline V gene has CDR1 SGHAT and CDR2 FQNNGV. CDR3 length: 14 residues. After removal of 3 bases from V and 6 bases from J, the junction contained 3 bases not matched to a gene. The CDR3 region is CASSFMGQGNEQFF. Here the CDR3 DNA reads TGTGCCAGCAGCTTTATGGGACAGGGCAATGAGCAGTTCTTC.

This rearrangement joins TRBV18 to TRBJ2-7; TRBD1 matches 8 bases. V lost 3 bases, J lost 1 base, and 8 bases stayed unmatched. Looked up from germline, CDR1 is KGHSH and CDR2 is LQKENI. This CDR3 contains 16 residues. CDR3 loop: CASSPPRGQSSYEQYF. The CDR3 DNA is TGTGCCAGCTCACCCCCCAGGGGGCAGTCATCCTACGAGCAGTACTTC.

The V call is TRBV10-3, the J call TRBJ2-2; no firm D call. Per germline, CDR1 ENHRY and CDR2 SYGVKD. The CDR3 contains 15 residues. The V end lost 5 bases, the J end lost 2 bases, and 12 bases lay between the germline ends. CDR3 coding DNA: TGTGCCATCAGTTTCCAGAAAAGTAACACCGGGGAGCTGTTTTTT. This translates into CAISFQKSNTGELFF.

This clone was seen a handful of times. The V call is TRBV30, the J call TRBJ1-5; D remains unclear. Germline CDR1 is GTSNPN and CDR2 is SVGIG (reference sequence). Trimming pared 0 bases from V and 9 bases from J, leaving 12 bases between. The CDR3 is 13 residues long. The CDR3 DNA reads TGTGCCTGGAGTGTTGGGGAGAGGCGGCCCCAGCATTTT. Residues: CAWSVGERRPQHF.